The clone carrying this T cell receptor beta chain was detected only a few times. What it recognizes is unknown. Via MiXCR, TCRdb re-called the RT-PCR reads, giving one row per CDR3 protein. The sample has about 700,000 distinct CDR3 sequences; 14% are singletons. This specimen comes from a study of response to subunit inactivated influenza vaccine. Findings and caveats of the study: Every seasonal influenza vaccination brings in few new T cells, the authors suggested.

The CDR3 sequence is 14 residues long. V was clipped by 7 bases and J by 1 base, with 13 bases between them. This TCR came from a man in his fifties or sixties who received an inactivated influenza vaccine. The chain joins TRBV12-3 or TRBV12-4 to TRBJ1-1; maybe TRBD1 (6 bases). This specimen consisted of PBMCs from blood, obtained 14 to 15 days before vaccination. Here the CDR3 DNA reads TGTGCCAGCACCCCAGGGGCGGGGAACACTGAAGCTTTCTTT. This sequence encodes CASTPGAGNTEAFF.